This is a list of T cell receptor beta chains from one sample in a study of blood T cell repertoires in COVID-19. Only in-frame clones appear in the TCRdb table, and some are missing; sequencing was by immunoSEQ multiplex PCR. Of approximately 190,000 clones in the sample, 70% to 90% are singletons; the top ten hold about 22%. Sequencing input: PBMCs or T cells enriched from blood (not recorded which). The source of these receptors is a woman between 40 and 50 years old in a cohort exposed to, infected with or recovered from COVID-19 (not recorded which). Each CDR3 is given with its conserved first and last residue. Fields, in order: J gene, D gene, V gene, CDR3 length, clone size, CDR3 protein, CDR3 DNA. A D gene is named only where the DNA matches it firmly. The size field is filled for only some rows; it gives once, few, many or a size class.

J: TRBJ1-2
D: TRBD1
V: TRBV30
length: 15
size: few
CDR3: CAWSVTGSGNYGYTF
DNA: TGTGCCTGGAGTGTGACAGGGTCTGGTAACTATGGCTACACCTTC

J: TRBJ2-3
D: TRBD2
V: TRBV7-6
length: 18
size: -
CDR3: CASSLSRLAGGATDTQYF
DNA: TGTGCCAGCAGCTTAAGTCGGCTAGCGGGGGGTGCCACAGATACGCAGTATTTT

J: TRBJ1-6
D: TRBD1
V: TRBV4-1
length: 16
size: few
CDR3: CASSQVPGQGNSPLHF
DNA: TGCGCCAGCAGCCAAGTCCCGGGACAGGGGAATTCACCCCTCCACTTT

J: TRBJ1-5
D: -
V: TRBV15
length: 15
size: -
CDR3: CATSSLYRNDQPQHF
DNA: TGTGCCACCAGCAGTTTGTACAGGAATGATCAGCCCCAGCATTTT

J: TRBJ1-6
D: TRBD1
V: TRBV11-2
length: 17
size: -
CDR3: CASSLTGGWGYNSPLHF
DNA: TGTGCCAGCAGTTTAACAGGGGGCTGGGGCTATAATTCACCCCTCCACTTT

J: TRBJ1-2
D: TRBD1
V: TRBV9
length: 18
size: -
CDR3: CASSGMGQGLKSNYGYTF
DNA: TGTGCCAGCAGCGGAATGGGACAGGGACTTAAGTCTAACTATGGCTACACCTTC

J: TRBJ1-2
D: TRBD1
V: TRBV2
length: 12
size: once
CDR3: CASLRDRAGYTF
DNA: TGTGCCAGCCTCAGGGACAGGGCTGGCTACACCTTC

J: TRBJ2-4
D: -
V: TRBV2
length: 13
size: once
CDR3: CASLRTIADIQYF
DNA: TGTGCCAGCCTCCGGACTATAGCGGACATTCAGTACTTC

J: TRBJ1-4
D: TRBD1
V: TRBV24-1
length: 16
size: -
CDR3: CATSAGEGAFNEKLFF
DNA: TGTGCCACCAGTGCGGGAGAGGGGGCCTTTAATGAAAAACTGTTTTTT

J: TRBJ1-1
D: TRBD1
V: TRBV2
length: 15
size: -
CDR3: CASIGTADFNTEAFF
DNA: TGTGCCAGCATAGGGACAGCCGACTTTAACACTGAAGCTTTCTTT

J: TRBJ1-1
D: -
V: TRBV19
length: 13
size: -
CDR3: CASSIPLRTEAFF
DNA: TGTGCCAGTAGTATTCCGCTTCGGACTGAAGCTTTCTTT

J: TRBJ2-5
D: TRBD1
V: TRBV30
length: 12
size: -
CDR3: CAYDRGGETQYF
DNA: TGTGCCTACGACAGGGGAGGAGAGACCCAGTACTTC

J: TRBJ2-5
D: -
V: TRBV23-1
length: 16
size: -
CDR3: CASSQSRTSQGETQYF
DNA: TGCGCCAGCAGTCAATCAAGAACGAGCCAGGGTGAGACCCAGTACTTC

J: TRBJ1-6
D: -
V: TRBV28
length: 12
size: once
CDR3: CASSLANSPLHF
DNA: TGTGCCAGCAGTTTAGCGAATTCACCCCTCCACTTT

J: TRBJ2-2
D: TRBD2
V: TRBV29-1
length: 13
size: -
CDR3: CSINTGGAGELFF
DNA: TGCAGCATTAATACCGGGGGGGCCGGGGAGCTGTTTTTT

J: TRBJ2-3
D: -
V: TRBV2
length: 15
size: -
CDR3: CASSELVRSTDTQYF
DNA: TGTGCCAGCAGTGAACTTGTCAGGAGCACAGATACGCAGTATTTT

J: TRBJ1-2
D: -
V: TRBV27
length: 19
size: -
CDR3: CASSLPLPGGRANNYGYTF
DNA: TGTGCCAGCAGTTTACCCCTCCCCGGTGGCAGGGCCAATAACTATGGCTACACCTTC

J: TRBJ1-1
D: -
V: TRBV7-9
length: 14
size: -
CDR3: CASSLAGVNTEAFF
DNA: TGTGCCAGCAGCTTGGCGGGAGTGAACACTGAAGCTTTCTTT

J: TRBJ1-1
D: TRBD1
V: TRBV5-1
length: 16
size: -
CDR3: CASSRGQGARNTEAFF
DNA: TGCGCCAGCAGCAGAGGACAGGGGGCTAGGAACACTGAAGCTTTCTTT

J: TRBJ2-7
D: TRBD2
V: TRBV27
length: 16
size: -
CDR3: CASSLLGVAGGNEQYF
DNA: TGTGCCAGCAGCCTCCTCGGGGTAGCGGGGGGAAACGAGCAGTACTTC

J: TRBJ2-1
D: TRBD2
V: TRBV6-5
length: 11
size: -
CDR3: CASSSGLEQFF
DNA: TGTGCCAGCAGTTCGGGACTAGAGCAGTTCTTC

J: TRBJ1-4
D: -
V: TRBV11-3
length: 13
size: -
CDR3: CASSLEGLGKLFF
DNA: TGTGCCAGCAGCTTAGAGGGCCTGGGAAAACTGTTTTTT

J: TRBJ1-5
D: -
V: TRBV19
length: 15
size: -
CDR3: CASSIIQGSNQPQHF
DNA: TGTGCCAGTAGTATTATCCAGGGTAGCAATCAGCCCCAGCATTTT

J: TRBJ2-5
D: -
V: TRBV7-9
length: 16
size: -
CDR3: CASSLALRERGETQYF
DNA: TGTGCCAGCAGCTTAGCGCTCCGGGAGAGGGGTGAGACCCAGTACTTC

J: TRBJ1-2
D: -
V: TRBV9
length: 15
size: -
CDR3: CASTPREFGGGAYTF
DNA: TGTGCCAGCACCCCGCGGGAGTTTGGGGGGGGCGCGTACACCTTC

J: TRBJ1-2
D: TRBD1
V: TRBV9
length: 15
size: -
CDR3: CASSGTGVSYSGYTF
DNA: TGTGCCAGCAGCGGCACAGGGGTGTCTTATTCTGGCTACACCTTC

J: TRBJ2-2
D: TRBD2
V: TRBV2
length: 18
size: medium-sized
CDR3: CASSDITGLVTNTGELFF
DNA: TGTGCCAGCAGTGACATTACGGGACTAGTGACGAACACCGGGGAGCTGTTTTTT

J: TRBJ1-2
D: TRBD1
V: TRBV10-2
length: 14
size: -
CDR3: CASMGQGRNYGYTF
DNA: TGCGCCAGCATGGGACAGGGTAGAAACTATGGCTACACCTTC

J: TRBJ1-1
D: TRBD1
V: TRBV5-1
length: 15
size: many
CDR3: CASSLGQGEFIDAFF
DNA: TGCGCCAGCAGCTTGGGACAGGGGGAATTCATTGATGCTTTCTTT

J: TRBJ1-2
D: -
V: TRBV5-1
length: 13
size: once
CDR3: CASSFGPLYGYTF
DNA: TGCGCCAGCAGCTTTGGCCCCCTCTATGGCTACACCTTC

J: TRBJ2-2
D: -
V: TRBV5-1
length: 14
size: -
CDR3: CASSFGLNTGELFF
DNA: TGCGCCAGCAGCTTTGGGCTCAACACCGGGGAGCTGTTTTTT

J: TRBJ1-2
D: -
V: TRBV11-3
length: 12
size: -
CDR3: CASSPGSHGYTF
DNA: TGTGCCAGCAGCCCGGGATCGCATGGCTACACCTTC

J: TRBJ2-7
D: -
V: TRBV4-2
length: 12
size: -
CDR3: CASSQDTYEQYF
DNA: TGTGCCAGCAGCCAAGATACCTACGAGCAGTACTTC

J: TRBJ2-6
D: TRBD1
V: TRBV7-2
length: 19
size: -
CDR3: CASSFARQGVGSGANVLTF
DNA: TGTGCCAGCAGCTTCGCCCGACAGGGGGTCGGTTCTGGGGCCAACGTCCTGACTTTC

J: TRBJ1-1
D: -
V: TRBV14
length: 14
size: -
CDR3: CASSQIGGYTEAFF
DNA: TGTGCCAGCAGCCAGATAGGAGGGTATACTGAAGCTTTCTTT

J: TRBJ2-3
D: -
V: TRBV5-5
length: 16
size: -
CDR3: CASSLPTSIYTDTQYF
DNA: TGTGCCAGCAGCTTGCCTACCTCTATCTACACAGATACGCAGTATTTT

J: TRBJ2-1
D: -
V: TRBV3-1/TRBV3-2
length: 15
size: once
CDR3: CASSPDTLSDNEQFF
DNA: TGTGCCAGCAGCCCGGACACCCTCTCGGACAATGAGCAGTTCTTC

J: TRBJ1-2
D: -
V: TRBV6-2/TRBV6-3
length: 11
size: -
CDR3: CASSRSGGYTF
DNA: TGTGCCAGCAGTCGATCTGGCGGCTACACCTTC

J: TRBJ2-1
D: TRBD2
V: TRBV19
length: 16
size: -
CDR3: CASSTLAGLEHNEQFF
DNA: TGTGCCAGTAGTACCCTAGCGGGACTAGAACACAATGAGCAGTTCTTC

J: TRBJ2-1
D: TRBD2
V: TRBV24-1
length: 16
size: once
CDR3: CATSDPHGRDYNEQFF
DNA: TGTGCCACCAGTGATCCTCACGGGAGGGACTACAATGAGCAGTTCTTC

J: TRBJ1-2
D: -
V: TRBV4-1
length: 18
size: -
CDR3: CASSQDPPTVRVHYGYTF
DNA: TGCGCCAGCAGCCAAGACCCACCAACAGTGAGGGTCCACTATGGCTACACCTTC

J: TRBJ2-7
D: TRBD1
V: TRBV24-1
length: 15
size: -
CDR3: CATSDPGTGVREQYF
DNA: TGTGCCACCAGTGATCCCGGGACAGGGGTTCGGGAGCAGTACTTC

J: TRBJ1-4
D: -
V: TRBV4-1
length: 15
size: -
CDR3: CASSQDPYSREKLFF
DNA: TGCGCCAGCAGCCAAGACCCCTACTCACGGGAAAAACTGTTTTTT

J: TRBJ2-7
D: TRBD2
V: TRBV6-5
length: 15
size: few
CDR3: CASSYRTSGVYEQYF
DNA: TGTGCCAGCAGTTATAGGACTAGCGGGGTCTACGAGCAGTACTTC

J: TRBJ2-5
D: TRBD2
V: TRBV29-1
length: 13
size: -
CDR3: CSVGPLAEETQYF
DNA: TGCAGCGTTGGACCACTAGCGGAAGAGACCCAGTACTTC

J: TRBJ2-7
D: TRBD1
V: TRBV5-5
length: 14
size: few
CDR3: CASRYAGQGYEQYF
DNA: TGTGCCAGCAGATACGCGGGACAGGGGTACGAGCAGTACTTC

J: TRBJ1-6
D: TRBD1
V: TRBV7-2
length: 15
size: -
CDR3: CASSLVTGHASPLHF
DNA: TGTGCCAGCAGCTTAGTGACAGGGCACGCTTCACCCCTCCACTTT

J: TRBJ1-2
D: -
V: TRBV7-9
length: 15
size: -
CDR3: CASSPQMNRNYGYTF
DNA: TGTGCCAGCAGCCCCCAGATGAACCGTAACTATGGCTACACCTTC

J: TRBJ2-1
D: -
V: TRBV19
length: 14
size: -
CDR3: CASSRGSSYNEQFF
DNA: TGTGCCAGTAGTAGAGGGAGCTCCTACAATGAGCAGTTCTTC

J: TRBJ1-2
D: -
V: TRBV27
length: 13
size: -
CDR3: CASTGDTTYGYTF
DNA: TGTGCCAGCACCGGGGACACTACCTATGGCTACACCTTC

J: TRBJ2-7
D: -
V: TRBV5-5
length: 16
size: -
CDR3: CASSLYVEAGFYEQYF
DNA: TGTGCCAGCAGCTTGTACGTGGAGGCTGGATTTTACGAGCAGTACTTC

J: TRBJ1-1
D: TRBD1
V: TRBV19
length: 23
size: -
CDR3: CASSIVSGDRDREGFWDLFGAFF
DNA: TGTGCCAGTAGTATAGTTAGTGGGGACCGGGACAGGGAAGGTTTTTGGGACCTTTTTGGGGCTTTCTTT

J: TRBJ2-7
D: TRBD1
V: TRBV7-8
length: 14
size: -
CDR3: CASSLERGPYEQYF
DNA: TGTGCCAGCAGCTTAGAAAGGGGGCCCTACGAGCAGTACTTC

J: TRBJ1-1
D: -
V: TRBV2
length: 15
size: -
CDR3: CASSELGTMNTEAFF
DNA: TGTGCCAGCAGTGAACTTGGGACAATGAACACTGAAGCTTTCTTT

J: TRBJ2-7
D: -
V: TRBV6-5
length: 13
size: few
CDR3: CASSRDIAYEQYF
DNA: TGTGCCAGCAGTCGGGACATAGCCTACGAGCAGTACTTC

J: TRBJ2-1
D: TRBD2
V: TRBV12-3/TRBV12-4
length: 13
size: -
CDR3: CASTSGGENEQFF
DNA: TGTGCCAGCACTAGCGGGGGAGAAAATGAGCAGTTCTTC

J: TRBJ2-3
D: TRBD2
V: TRBV20-1
length: 16
size: -
CDR3: CSASPLQRGGSDTQYF
DNA: TGCAGTGCTAGTCCTTTGCAGCGGGGGGGTTCAGATACGCAGTATTTT

J: TRBJ1-2
D: -
V: TRBV15
length: 15
size: -
CDR3: CATSRDLASGYGYTF
DNA: TGTGCCACCAGCAGAGATCTGGCCTCGGGCTATGGCTACACCTTC

J: TRBJ1-4
D: TRBD1
V: TRBV29-1
length: 12
size: -
CDR3: CSVRDSKEKLFF
DNA: TGCAGCGTTCGGGACAGTAAGGAAAAACTGTTTTTT